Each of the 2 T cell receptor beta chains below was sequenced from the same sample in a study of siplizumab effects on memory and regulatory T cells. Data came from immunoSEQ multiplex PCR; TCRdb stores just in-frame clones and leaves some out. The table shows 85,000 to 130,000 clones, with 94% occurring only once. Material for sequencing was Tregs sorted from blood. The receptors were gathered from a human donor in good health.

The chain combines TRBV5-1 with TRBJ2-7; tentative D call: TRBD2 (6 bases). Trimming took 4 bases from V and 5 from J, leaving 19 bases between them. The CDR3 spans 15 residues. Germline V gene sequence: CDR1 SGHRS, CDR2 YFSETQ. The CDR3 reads CASSPTLARTHEQYF. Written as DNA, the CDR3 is TGCGCCAGCAGCCCCACCCTAGCGAGGACCCACGAGCAGTACTTC.

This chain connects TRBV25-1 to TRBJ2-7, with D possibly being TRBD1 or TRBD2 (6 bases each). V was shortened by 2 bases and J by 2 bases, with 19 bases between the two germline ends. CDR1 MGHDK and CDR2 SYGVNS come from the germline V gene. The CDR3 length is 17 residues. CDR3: CASSEIGLRGGPYEQYF. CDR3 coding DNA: TGTGCCAGCAGTGAAATAGGCCTCAGGGGAGGCCCCTACGAGCAGTACTTC.